Presented here are 20 T cell receptor beta chains from one specimen sequenced in a study of blood T cell repertoires in COVID-19 (dated by TCRdb to the early 2020s). Libraries came from the immunoSEQ multiplex PCR assay. Drawn from immuneACCESS, this table holds only the in-frame rearrangements with V and J called that TCRdb kept. Clones are partly lost; checked studies trace under half to an unresolved V gene and leave the rest unexplained. This sample holds some 210,000 clones; under 90% were observed only once. The ten most abundant clones make up about 20% of the sample. The sequencing sample was made of peripheral blood. The origin of the receptors is a human donor in a cohort sampled during active COVID-19.

This clone has only a few counts. This sequence joins TRBV29-1 and TRBJ2-2; 7 nucleotides agree with TRBD2. The CDR3 extends over 14 amino acids. After removal of 6 bases from V and 2 bases from J, the junction contained 6 bases not matched to a gene. Per germline, CDR1 SQVTM and CDR2 ANQGSEA. CDR3 protein: CSVDVAGNTGELFF. CDR3 coding DNA: TGCAGCGTGGATGTAGCGGGTAACACCGGGGAGCTGTTTTTT.

This chain connects TRBV27 to TRBJ1-5; D perhaps matches TRBD1 (6 bases). Trimming removed 5 bases from V and 2 bases from J, with 10 bases in between. The CDR3 sequence is 14 residues long. Germline assignment: CDR1 MNHEY and CDR2 SMNVEV (reference sequence). The CDR3 protein is CASSGAGGNQPQHF. Written as DNA, the CDR3 is TGTGCCAGCAGTGGCGCAGGGGGCAATCAGCCCCAGCATTTT.

The chain combines TRBV5-1 with TRBJ2-1, with 13 bases lining up with TRBD2. This CDR3 has 15 residues. V dropped 5 bases and J dropped 8; count of bases not matched to a gene: 7. The germline V gene encodes CDR1 SGHRS and CDR2 YFSETQ. CDR3 region: CASRQTSGGDYEQFF. The CDR3 nucleotides read TGCGCCAGCAGACAAACTAGCGGGGGGGACTATGAGCAGTTCTTC.

Notes on this clone: Additional DNA sequences in this sample encode the identical CDR3. The chain carries TRBV3-1 (or the pseudogene TRBV3-2) and TRBJ1-6; D possibly corresponds to TRBD1 (5 bases). Trimming pared 2 bases from V and 4 bases from J, leaving 9 bases between. CDR1 is LGHDT, CDR2 YNNKEL, per germline (reference sequence). CDR3 length equals 15 residues. CDR3 region: CASSQRGQYNSPLHF. The CDR3, as DNA: TGTGCCAGCAGCCAAAGGGGTCAATATAATTCACCCCTCCACTTT.

The J gene is TRBJ2-3, the V gene TRBV5-1; a weak D match, TRBD1 (5 bases). V was shortened by 0 bases and J by 0 bases, with 11 bases between the two germline ends. Germline CDR1 reads SGHRS; CDR2 reads YFSETQ. The CDR3 consists of 16 residues. CDR3: CASSLVPGLSTDTQYF. In DNA form, the CDR3 reads TGCGCCAGCAGCTTGGTCCCAGGGCTGAGCACAGATACGCAGTATTTT. The full variable domain, its missing parts supplied by reference TRBV5-1 and TRBJ2-3, is KAGVTQTPRYLIKTRGQQVTLSCSPISGHRSVSWYQQTPGQGLQFLFEYFSETQRNKGNFPGRFSGRQFSNSRSEMNVSTLELGDSALYLCASSLVPGLSTDTQYFGPGTRLTVL.

This rearrangement joins TRBV28 to TRBJ1-1; 8 bases are shared with TRBD1. Germline-derived CDR1 and CDR2 are MDHEN and SYDVKM. Unmatched junction bases numbered 12, after V lost 2 bases and J lost 4 bases. The CDR3 is 17 residues long. This CDR3 is CASSLSGTGGLGTEAFF. The CDR3, as DNA: TGTGCCAGCAGTTTAAGTGGTACAGGGGGTTTGGGCACTGAAGCTTTCTTT.

The V call is TRBV11-3, the J call TRBJ2-2; TRBD2 is a possible D gene (6 bases). The CDR3 runs to 14 residues. Trimming removed 3 bases from V and 7 bases from J, with 12 bases in between. Germline V lookup: CDR1 SGHNT, CDR2 YENEEA. This chain's CDR3 is CASSLQGGGGELFF. For the CDR3, the DNA is TGTGCCAGCAGCTTGCAGGGAGGTGGCGGGGAGCTGTTTTTT. The variable domain in full, completed from reference TRBV11-3 and TRBJ2-2, reads EAGVVQSPRYKIIEKKQPVAFWCNPISGHNTLYWYLQNLGQGPELLIRYENEEAVDDSQLPKDRFSAERLKGVDSTLKIQPAELGDSAVYLCASSLQGGGGELFFGEGSRLTVL.

This rearrangement joins TRBV3-1 (or the pseudogene TRBV3-2) to TRBJ2-3; the match to TRBD1 covers 9 bases. Germline CDR1 LGHDT, CDR2 YNNKEL (reference sequence). Losses at the gene ends were 4 bases for V and 15 bases for J; bases not matched to a gene: 5. The CDR3 length is 11 residues. The CDR3 loop is CASSRTGVYYF. DNA for the CDR3: TGTGCCAGCAGCCGGACAGGGGTTTATTATTTT.

The chain joins TRBV3-1 (or the pseudogene TRBV3-2) to TRBJ2-2; 9 bases map to TRBD2. From germline, CDR1 is LGHDT and CDR2 YNNKEL (reference sequence). V was clipped by 3 bases and J by 1 base; unmatched bases: 6. CDR3 length equals 17 residues. The CDR3 nucleotides are TGTGCCAGCAGCCAGCCCCTAGCGGGGAAGAACACCGGGGAGCTGTTTTTT. Encoded protein: CASSQPLAGKNTGELFF.

The chain uses TRBV7-8 and TRBJ1-1; no firm D call. V lost 0 bases to trimming and J lost 1 base, with 6 bases between them. CDR1 SGHVS and CDR2 FQNEAQ come from the germline V gene. The CDR3 runs 14 residues. The DNA for the CDR3 is TGTGCCAGCAGCTTAGCTACTCGGAACACTGAAGCTTTCTTT. Amino acids: CASSLATRNTEAFF.

V usage is TRBV19 and J usage is TRBJ1-5; a possible D gene is TRBD1 (6 bases). The CDR3 runs to 15 residues. Trimming removed 4 bases from V and 3 bases from J, with 13 bases in between. The germline CDR1 and CDR2 sequences are LNHDA and SQIVND (reference sequence). The chain's CDR3 is CASSTTGSANQPQHF. Written as DNA, the CDR3 is TGTGCCAGTAGTACAACAGGGTCCGCCAATCAGCCCCAGCATTTT. Full variable domain (outside the CDR3, taken from reference TRBV19 and TRBJ1-5): DGGITQSPKYLFRKEGQNVTLSCEQNLNHDAMYWYRQDPGQGLRLIYYSQIVNDFQKGDIAEGYSVSREKKESFPLTVTSAQKNPTAFYLCASSTTGSANQPQHFGDGTRLSIL.

This clone was observed a single time. This chain links TRBV19 with TRBJ2-5, with a tentative D call TRBD2 (5 bases). The CDR3 totals 11 residues. CDR1 is LNHDA, CDR2 SQIVND, per germline (reference sequence). V was trimmed by 7 bases and J by 7 bases, leaving 10 bases between them. The chain's CDR3 is CASKEGTTQYF. For the CDR3, the DNA is TGTGCCAGTAAAGAGGGAACGACCCAGTACTTC.

V gene TRBV6-4 combines with J gene TRBJ1-2; D is unclear. This CDR3 comprises 13 residues. V was clipped by 2 bases and J by 2 bases, with 6 bases between them. CDR1 is MRHNA, CDR2 SNTAGT, per germline. DNA of the CDR3: TGTGCCAGCAGTGACGGCACCAACTATGGCTACACCTTC. Translated: CASSDGTNYGYTF.

There are many counts of this clone. The rearrangement joins TRBV2 to TRBJ2-2; 11 bases are shared with TRBD2. CDR3 length equals 14 residues. CDR1 is SNHLY, CDR2 FYNNEI, per germline. The J segment lost 3 bases and the V segment lost 6 bases, leaving 0 bases of the junction unmatched. In nucleotides, the CDR3 is TGTGCCAGCAGACTAGCGGGGGACACCGGGGAGCTGTTTTTT. Its protein is CASRLAGDTGELFF.

This sequence joins TRBV7-9 and TRBJ2-1; 10 nucleotides match TRBD2. After removal of 6 bases from V and 1 base from J, the junction contained 12 bases not matched to a gene. Per germline, CDR1 SEHNR and CDR2 FQNEAQ (reference sequence). The CDR3 loop spans 18 amino acids. CDR3 residues: CASSSSGRAWKSYNEQFF. Written as DNA, the CDR3 is TGTGCCAGCAGTTCGAGCGGGAGGGCCTGGAAATCCTACAATGAGCAGTTCTTC.

The chain employs TRBV7-9 and TRBJ1-4; 9 bases match TRBD1. Unmatched junction bases numbered 6, after V lost 5 bases and J lost 5 bases. The CDR3 is made up of 15 amino acids. Germline V gene lookup returns CDR1 SEHNR and CDR2 FQNEAQ (reference sequence). The CDR3 DNA follows: TGTGCCAGCAGCAGGCACGGGACAGGGAATGAAAAACTGTTTTTT. This encodes CASSRHGTGNEKLFF.

The J gene is TRBJ1-2, the V gene TRBV28; D remains unclear. This CDR3 has 13 amino acids. Between the trimmed V and J ends, which lost 5 bases and 8 bases, there was a span of 15 bases. Looked up from germline, CDR1 is MDHEN and CDR2 is SYDVKM. CDR3 sequence: CASSGFATDGYTF. CDR3 DNA: TGTGCCAGCAGTGGATTTGCAACAGACGGCTACACCTTC.

V gene TRBV5-1 combines with J gene TRBJ2-1; TRBD2 matches at 9 bases. Germline V gene lookup returns CDR1 SGHRS and CDR2 YFSETQ. Unmatched junction bases numbered 3, after V lost 5 bases and J lost 6 bases. CDR3 length: 13 residues. In nucleotides, the CDR3 is TGCGCCAGCAGACTAGCGGGCTCCAATGAGCAGTTCTTC. Translation gives CASRLAGSNEQFF. The complete variable domain, with remaining parts taken from reference TRBV5-1 and TRBJ2-1, reads KAGVTQTPRYLIKTRGQQVTLSCSPISGHRSVSWYQQTPGQGLQFLFEYFSETQRNKGNFPGRFSGRQFSNSRSEMNVSTLELGDSALYLCASRLAGSNEQFFGPGTRLTVL.

This chain connects TRBV4-1 to TRBJ1-2; tentatively, D is TRBD1 (6 bases). Germline-derived CDR1 and CDR2 are MGHRA and YSYEKL. The CDR3 has 13 residues. The V end lost 1 base, the J end lost 5 bases, and 8 bases lay between the germline ends. DNA of the CDR3: TGCGCCAGCAGCCAAGTCCAGGGGTATGGCTACACCTTC. Its protein product is CASSQVQGYGYTF.

This clone was seen once. The chain links TRBV6-5 to TRBJ1-3; perhaps TRBD1 as D (6 bases). V shed 4 bases and J shed 0 bases, with 13 bases lying between them. Germline V lookup: CDR1 MNHEY, CDR2 SVGAGI. The CDR3 loop spans 16 amino acids. The CDR3 nucleotides read TGTGCCAGCAGTTCCCAGGGGTTCCACTCTGGAAACACCATATATTTT. Translating it yields CASSSQGFHSGNTIYF.